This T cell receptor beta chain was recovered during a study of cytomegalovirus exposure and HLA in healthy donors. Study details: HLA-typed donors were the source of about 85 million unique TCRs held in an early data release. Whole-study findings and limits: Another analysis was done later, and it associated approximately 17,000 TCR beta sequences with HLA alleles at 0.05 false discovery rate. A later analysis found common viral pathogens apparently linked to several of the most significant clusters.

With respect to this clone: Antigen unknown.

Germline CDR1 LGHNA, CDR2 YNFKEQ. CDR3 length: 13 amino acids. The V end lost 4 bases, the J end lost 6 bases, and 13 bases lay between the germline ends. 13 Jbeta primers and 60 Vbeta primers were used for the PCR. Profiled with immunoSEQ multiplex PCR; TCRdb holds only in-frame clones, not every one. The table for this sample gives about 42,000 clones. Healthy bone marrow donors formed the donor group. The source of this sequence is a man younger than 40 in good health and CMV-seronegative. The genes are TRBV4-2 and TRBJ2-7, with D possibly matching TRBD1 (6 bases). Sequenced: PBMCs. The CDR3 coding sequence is TGTGCCAGCAGCCCAGGGGATCCGGGCGAGCAGTACTTC. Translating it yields CASSPGDPGEQYF.